A selection of T cell receptor beta chains follows, all from one sample in a study of T cells after yellow fever vaccination. TCRdb analysed the 5' RACE reads with MiXCR anew, one entry per CDR3 protein. The sample has 250,000 to 350,000 distinct CDR3 sequences, 7.5% to 9.5% seen once; the top ten hold over 3%. Sample: CD4+ T cells sorted from PBMCs, taken 5 days after the yellow fever booster vaccination. The receptors come from a man younger than 30 who received the YFV17D yellow fever vaccine. Each CDR3 is given with its conserved first and last residue. D genes are given only for firm matches. For some rows the clone size is stated as once, few or many, or as a class when expanded; others skip it.

cdr3_nt	cdr3_aa	v_call	d_call	clone_size	cdr3_length	j_call
TGTGCCATCAGACAGGGCAGAGGGGTCGAGACCCAGTACTTC	CAIRQGRGVETQYF	TRBV10-3	-	-	14	TRBJ2-5
TGCGCCAGCAGCCGGCGGACTAGCGGGGGGCAGGAGACCCAGTACTTC	CASSRRTSGGQETQYF	TRBV4-1	TRBD2	-	16	TRBJ2-5
TGTGCCAGCAAAGACAGGGCGTCGTATAATTCACCCCTCCACTTT	CASKDRASYNSPLHF	TRBV6-6	TRBD1	few	15	TRBJ1-6
TGTGCCAGCTCACCACCGGCCTCCGCCACCGGGGAGCTGTTTTTT	CASSPPASATGELFF	TRBV18	-	many	15	TRBJ2-2
TGTGCCAGCAGTGAAGAGACCCAGTACTTC	CASSEETQYF	TRBV2	-	many	10	TRBJ2-5
TGCGCCAGCAGCCACCGGGACACTTACACAGATACGCAGTATTTT	CASSHRDTYTDTQYF	TRBV5-1	-	-	15	TRBJ2-3
TGTGCCAGTAGTAAAGGCCGGAATAGCAATCAGCCCCAGCATTTT	CASSKGRNSNQPQHF	TRBV19	-	-	15	TRBJ1-5
TGCGCCAGCAGCCAAGTAAAGGACAGGGATAATTCACCCCTCCACTTT	CASSQVKDRDNSPLHF	TRBV4-3	TRBD1	-	16	TRBJ1-6
TGTGCCAGCGCACCCCTGACTACGGCGGGGGGTACTACGCAGTATTTT	CASAPLTTAGGTTQYF	TRBV11-2	TRBD2	-	16	TRBJ2-3
TGCAGTGCCAAACCCCCTAATCAGCCCCAGCATTTT	CSAKPPNQPQHF	TRBV20-1	-	-	12	TRBJ1-5
TGTGCCAGCAGTTTATACGGGACGTCCTATGGCTACACCTTC	CASSLYGTSYGYTF	TRBV12-3/TRBV12-4	-	-	14	TRBJ1-2
TGTGCCAGCTCACCACGGTCCGATAATTCACCCCTCCACTTT	CASSPRSDNSPLHF	TRBV18	-	few	14	TRBJ1-6
TGTGCCTGGAATAGCGGGGGGGCCGGCCATGAGCAGTTCTTC	CAWNSGGAGHEQFF	TRBV30	TRBD2	-	14	TRBJ2-1
TGTGCCAGCAGACGGGACAGGGGAGGAGATACGCAGTATTTT	CASRRDRGGDTQYF	TRBV12-3/TRBV12-4	TRBD1	-	14	TRBJ2-3
TGTGCCAGCAGTTCGGGGCGAAGGACGCAGTATTTT	CASSSGRRTQYF	TRBV6-5	-	-	12	TRBJ2-3
TGTGCCAGCATCTCCGGGACAGGGGCCCTCGGGGTAGCTTTCTTT	CASISGTGALGVAFF	TRBV6-2/TRBV6-3	TRBD1	-	15	TRBJ1-1
TGTGCCAGCAGTTTATTAGGGGTGGCTGGAAACACCATATATTTT	CASSLLGVAGNTIYF	TRBV12-3/TRBV12-4	-	-	15	TRBJ1-3
TGTGCCAGCAGCCCGGACAGGGAATATGGCTACACCTTC	CASSPDREYGYTF	TRBV7-2	TRBD1	-	13	TRBJ1-2
TGTGCCAGCAGCTTAGGAGGAGGGATCAACACTGAAGCTTTCTTT	CASSLGGGINTEAFF	TRBV11-2	-	few	15	TRBJ1-1
TGCAGTGCTAAGGTTCCTGGGATGGACACCGGGGAGCTGTTTTTT	CSAKVPGMDTGELFF	TRBV20-1	-	many	15	TRBJ2-2
TGTGCCAGCAGCGCGACAGTAGATACGCAGTATTTT	CASSATVDTQYF	TRBV9	-	few	12	TRBJ2-3
TGCGCCAGCAGCTTGACTAGCGGGGGGGCCGCCGGGGAGCTGTTTTTT	CASSLTSGGAAGELFF	TRBV5-1	TRBD2	few	16	TRBJ2-2
TGTGCCATCAGTGAAAGGCAGGGAGGGTACACTGAAGCTTTCTTT	CAISERQGGYTEAFF	TRBV10-3	-	-	15	TRBJ1-1
TGCAGTGCTGCCCCGGCGACAGATACGCAGTATTTT	CSAAPATDTQYF	TRBV20-1	-	many	12	TRBJ2-3
TGTGCCAGCAGCACTGGGCCTGGGGTCTACGAGCAGTACTTC	CASSTGPGVYEQYF	TRBV21-1	-	few	14	TRBJ2-7
TGTGCCAGCAGTTTCTCGAGACCTGAAGCTTTCTTT	CASSFSRPEAFF	TRBV12-3/TRBV12-4	-	few	12	TRBJ1-1
TGTGCCAGCAGTTATGACCTAGAAGGGGACACTGAAGCTTTCTTT	CASSYDLEGDTEAFF	TRBV6-1	-	few	15	TRBJ1-1
TGTGCCAGCAGCAGGTCTCGGGAAGAAAATGGCTACACCTTC	CASSRSREENGYTF	TRBV6-6	-	-	14	TRBJ1-2
TGTGCCAGCAGTACCCCGGGTTACGGAAATCAGCCCCAGCATTTT	CASSTPGYGNQPQHF	TRBV6-6	-	few	15	TRBJ1-5
TGCAGCGTTGGCCAGGGGAGTTGGGATGAGCAGTTCTTC	CSVGQGSWDEQFF	TRBV29-1	-	many	13	TRBJ2-1
TGCAGCCTCCGCGCGGACAGCCAAGAGACCCAGTACTTC	CSLRADSQETQYF	TRBV29-1	-	many	13	TRBJ2-5
TGTGCCACCAGTGCCCCGTACGGGAATGAGCAGTTCTTC	CATSAPYGNEQFF	TRBV24-1	-	-	13	TRBJ2-1
TGTGCCAGCACTAAGGCAGGACCCGGGGAGCTGTTTTTT	CASTKAGPGELFF	TRBV9	-	-	13	TRBJ2-2
TGTGCCACCTCAACAGACCTCAATCAGCCCCAGCATTTT	CATSTDLNQPQHF	TRBV10-3	-	-	13	TRBJ1-5
TGTGCCAGCTCACCAGGCTTTAATTCACCCCTCCACTTT	CASSPGFNSPLHF	TRBV18	-	-	13	TRBJ1-6
TGTGCCAGCAGCTTAGTTCGGGGCCGGGCCAACGTCCTGACTTTC	CASSLVRGRANVLTF	TRBV11-2	-	-	15	TRBJ2-6
TGTGCCAGCAGCGTAGGGACAGGGTCCTACAATGAGCAGTTCTTC	CASSVGTGSYNEQFF	TRBV9	TRBD1	few	15	TRBJ2-1
TGTGCCAGCAGTTTTCGGGGGGATCCTGGAAACACCATATATTTT	CASSFRGDPGNTIYF	TRBV6-5	-	few	15	TRBJ1-3
TGCGCCAGCAGTGAGCCCAAAACGGGCACTGAAGCTTTCTTT	CASSEPKTGTEAFF	TRBV10-2	-	-	14	TRBJ1-1
TGTGCCAGCCGGGGGTCAGTTAGCCCCGGGGAGCTGTTTTTT	CASRGSVSPGELFF	TRBV28	-	few	14	TRBJ2-2
TGTGCCAGCAGAATGACAGGGGGCCGACAGCCCCAGCATTTT	CASRMTGGRQPQHF	TRBV12-3/TRBV12-4	TRBD1	-	14	TRBJ1-5
TGTGCCAGCAAGAGGGAACTAGCGATGGAAGAGACCCAGTACTTC	CASKRELAMEETQYF	TRBV2	TRBD2	-	15	TRBJ2-5
TGTGCTAGCAGCCCACTCCTCGGGGGGAGCACAGATACGCAGTATTTT	CASSPLLGGSTDTQYF	TRBV7-7	TRBD2	-	16	TRBJ2-3
TGTGCCAGCAGCCCCCGGGACACCTCTATGTATGGCTACACCTTC	CASSPRDTSMYGYTF	TRBV9	-	-	15	TRBJ1-2
TGTGCCAGCAGTTACTCGACCCTTCAAGGAGAGACCCAGTACTTC	CASSYSTLQGETQYF	TRBV6-6	-	many	15	TRBJ2-5
TGTGCCAGCAGCCCGGACTGCCTGGGGGGGGAGCAGTTCTTC	CASSPDCLGGEQFF	TRBV3-2	-	-	14	TRBJ2-1
TGTGCCAGCAGCTTAGATAGCGGGAGTACCTACGAGCAGTACTTC	CASSLDSGSTYEQYF	TRBV7-2	TRBD2	few	15	TRBJ2-7
TGTGCCAGCAGACAAAAACCAGGGGGCGTCCATGAGCAGTTCTTC	CASRQKPGGVHEQFF	TRBV7-2	TRBD1	few	15	TRBJ2-1